This paragraph reports one T cell receptor beta chain. The entry originates in a study of tumor-infiltrating lymphocytes in primary liver carcinoma. Study-level information: Samples returned roughly 3.5 to 7.5 million productive TCRbeta reads each. Read depth did not differ significantly between tissue types.

Starting from around 510 ng of total RNA, TCR beta cDNA was produced with a primer in the constant region. Sequencing libraries for TCR beta derived from three nested multiplex PCR rounds that used slightly modified ARM-PCR. TRBV1-TRBV30 forward and Cbeta reverse primers drove the first two approximately 11-cycle rounds. MiXCR was run by TCRdb on the multiplex PCR reads, yielding one entry per CDR3 protein. This sample yields 100,000 or so distinct CDR3 sequences, of which roughly 69% are seen a single time; just over 9.5% belongs to the top ten. It was from approximately 22-30 mg of unsorted bulk tissue that RNA and DNA were co-extracted. Germline V gives CDR1 SQVTM, CDR2 ANQGSEA. The CDR3 extends over 13 amino acids.

The chain joins TRBV29-1 to TRBJ1-2; no clear D gene. The clonotype originates from a woman aged 55-70 years with primary liver carcinoma and hepatitis B virus infection. Sequencing input: liver tumor tissue from sampling region 5. Subset in this sample: tumor region T5, tumor centre. CDR3 sequence reads: CRAASGSGYGYTF. In DNA, the CDR3 is TGCAGAGCCGCTAGCGGGTCTGGCTATGGCTACACCTTC.